Described below is a single TCR beta chain sequence and its context. This sample was included in a study of shared clonotypes between healthy human individuals. In the study overall: Donor composition was a couple of women and a few men, aged 18 to 49.

The CDR3 covers 15 residues. V shed 5 bases, J shed 1 base, and the junction held 7 bases outside the gene matches. CDR1 is MDHEN, CDR2 SYDVKM, per germline. Using immunoSEQ multiplex PCR, the repertoire was profiled, and TCRdb retains in-frame clones only, with some absent. The table shows 950,000 to 1,100,000 clones, with approximately 68% occurring only once. The clonotype comes from a man aged 18 to 29 in good health. This chain uses TRBV28 with TRBJ2-7, with 8 bases that match TRBD1. Sequencing was carried out using memory CD4+ T cells sorted from blood. Subset of the sample: CD45RA-negative fraction. The CDR3 bases are TGTGCCAGCAGTCCCGCGGGACAGGTTTCCTACGAGCAGTACTTC. It encodes CASSPAGQVSYEQYF.